These 10 T cell receptor beta chains share one sample of origin, sequenced in a study of immune characterization of retroperitoneal liposarcoma. TCRdb analysed the PCR reads with MiXCR anew, one entry per CDR3 protein. The data contain 2,500 to 3,500 distinct CDR3 sequences, around 48% of them seen just once; the ten biggest clones take up approximately 50%. Sequenced material: tumor tissue. The receptors come from a male donor with retroperitoneal liposarcoma.

This chain uses TRBV6-1 with TRBJ2-3; TRBD1 aligns across 7 bases. Germline V gives CDR1 MNHNS, CDR2 SASEGT. CDR3 length equals 14 residues. The V segment lost 5 bases and the J segment 2 bases; nucleotides outside the gene matches: 4. The CDR3: CASSSGQFTDTQYF. As DNA, the CDR3 is TGTGCCAGCAGTTCGGGACAGTTCACAGATACGCAGTATTTT.

The chain combines TRBV6-4 with TRBJ2-1; D tentatively reads TRBD1 or TRBD2 (5 bases each). The CDR3 has 12 amino acids. Germline CDR1 and CDR2: MRHNA and SNTAGT. V was cut by 2 bases and J by 10 bases, with 9 bases left in between. This CDR3 is CASSDDEGEQFF. CDR3 DNA: TGTGCCAGCAGTGACGACGAGGGGGAGCAGTTCTTC.

This chain uses TRBV7-2 with TRBJ1-2; no clear D. Germline loops: CDR1 SGHTA, CDR2 FQGNSA. Trimming took 3 bases from V and 2 from J, leaving 19 bases between them. This CDR3 has 17 residues. For the CDR3, the DNA is TGTGCCAGCAGCTTGCGGGGTGTAGTGACGGAGAACTATGGCTACACCTTC. Its protein is CASSLRGVVTENYGYTF.

This clonotype was recorded once. The chain combines TRBV27 with TRBJ2-7; 11 bases are a match to TRBD2. Germline V lookup: CDR1 MNHEY, CDR2 SMNVEV (reference sequence). This CDR3 comprises 16 residues. V shed 5 bases, J shed 7 bases, and the junction held 13 bases outside the gene matches. CDR3: CASSLSGLADYNEQYF. CDR3 bases: TGTGCCAGCAGTCTCTCGGGACTAGCGGACTACAATGAGCAGTACTTC.

The CDR3 protein is CASSQDTDSSSYEQFF. DNA of the CDR3: TGTGCCAGCAGTCAGGATACGGACTCCTCCTCCTACGAGCAGTTCTTC. V usage is TRBV6-1 and J usage is TRBJ2-1; weak D call: TRBD2 (5 bases). V was clipped by 5 bases and J by 10 bases, with 24 bases between them. Germline V gives CDR1 MNHNS, CDR2 SASEGT. This CDR3 is 16 amino acids long.

The chain has TRBV6-1 and TRBJ2-1, with 7 bases lining up with TRBD2. CDR1 is MNHNS, CDR2 SASEGT, per germline. V was clipped by 5 bases and J by 13 bases; unmatched bases: 20. The CDR3 contains 16 residues. The CDR3 DNA reads as TGTGCCAGCAGTTCTCCGAGCGGGGAGGGCCAAGAGACCCAGTTCTTC. This translates into CASSSPSGEGQETQFF.

The chain uses TRBV11-3 and TRBJ2-3; 8 bases are a match to TRBD2. Germline V lookup: CDR1 SGHNT, CDR2 YENEEA. The CDR3 sequence is 12 residues long. J lost 8 bases, V lost 5 bases, and 3 bases had no gene match. The DNA of the CDR3 is TGTGCCAGCAGCCCAGCGGGAGCTACGCAGTATTTT. Translating it yields CASSPAGATQYF.

This clonotype appeared a few times. The CDR3 DNA sequence: TGTGCCAGCAGTTCCCCGGGACTAGCGAACTACGAGCAGTACTTC. It translates to CASSSPGLANYEQYF. The chain joins TRBV6-1 to TRBJ2-1, with TRBD2 matching 10 bases. The tail of the sequence fits TRBJ2-7 better, so the J call may be wrong. The CDR3 is 15 residues long. CDR1 MNHNS and CDR2 SASEGT come from the germline V gene.

This clonotype was seen a few times. The rearrangement links TRBV7-8 to TRBJ2-7; D remains ambiguous. With 1 base removed from V and 1 base from J, the gap between germline ends came to 8 bases. The germline gives CDR1 SGHVS, CDR2 FQNEAQ. The CDR3 covers 14 residues. Here the CDR3 reads CASSLVSPSYEQYF. As DNA, the CDR3 is TGTGCCAGCAGCTTAGTCAGTCCTTCCTACGAGCAGTACTTC. Using reference TRBV7-8 and TRBJ2-7 for the parts outside the CDR3, the full variable domain is GAGVSQSPRYKVAKRGQDVALRCDPISGHVSLFWYQQALGQGPEFLTYFQNEAQLDKSGLPSDRFFAERPEGSVSTLKIQRTQQEDSAVYLCASSLVSPSYEQYFGPGTRLTVT.

This clonotype is termed large. The gene calls are TRBV6-1 and TRBJ2-5; D not certain. Germline values: CDR1 MNHNS, CDR2 SASEGT. V was clipped by 6 bases and J by 2 bases, with 10 bases between them. This CDR3 has 13 residues. In DNA form, the CDR3 reads TGTGCCAGCAGCGCCTCCCTTCAAGAGACCCAGTACTTC. Residues: CASSASLQETQYF.